The T cell receptor (beta chain) under discussion was sequenced for a study of cytomegalovirus exposure and HLA in healthy donors (dated by TCRdb to 2016 to 2017). At the level of the whole study: In an earlier analysis of some 550 of the donors, 276 Gb of sequence data and 117 million unique TCR beta sequences from about 179 million T cells were reported. The study combined high-throughput TCR immunosequencing, statistical association of individual TCRs with disease status, and machine learning to predict cytomegalovirus infection status. Both class I and class II loci were covered by HLA typing, at four-digit resolution. In an earlier analysis of 500 to 650 of the donors, high-throughput TCR beta sequencing was used to judge whether each TCR beta V gene segment behaved as functional or pseudogenic. Rather than using new phenotypic data, the later analysis identified candidate immune exposures from TCR beta sequences and from how often those sequences occurred across donors. Because of strong linkage in the cohort, roughly 5 DR-DQ haplotypes were treated as single units for association and clustering. In a later analysis, previously published TCR beta repertoires from more than 500 donors were re-analyzed and high-resolution HLA genotyping was added so that TCR occurrence patterns could be studied. Donor age, sex, ethnicity and CMV serostatus were collected together with the repertoire data. An early release covering some 640 HLA-typed donors comprised approximately 300 gigabases of sequencing data and some 79 million unique TCR sequences. A later genetic analysis used genome-wide SNP genotypes for about three fifths of the 666 donors, treating that subset as a discovery cohort. The study profiled the T cell repertoires of about 720 subjects by immunosequencing and related them to cytomegalovirus serostatus. Typing coverage varied by locus: roughly 629-630 donors for A, B, C, DRB1 and DQB1; approximately 500 for DQA1; approximately 610 for DPA1; some 470 for DPB1. The aim of the study was to test whether cataloging public T cell receptors could identify signatures of past pathogen exposure. On average, about 240,000 unique TCR beta nucleotide sequences were sequenced per donor among 398 genotyped donors of the cohort, with roughly a sixth of those sequences being non-productive. All discovery cohort repertoires had been generated using a single sequencing platform. Besides the first cohort of 500 to 700 subjects, a separate validation cohort made up of over 95 different subjects was used. The genetic ancestry cluster associated with self-reported Caucasian donors included 70% to 85% of the 350 to 500 genotyped donors. What the work shows at the level of the full study, not this receptor alone: Across donors, most TCR sequences were observed very rarely, whereas some public TCRs were present in many individuals. Compared with equally common non-associated chains, HLA-associated TCR beta chains in a later analysis were more clonally expanded and had lower generation probabilities. Immune exposure information for the cohort was limited to CMV serostatus. A few of the identified cytomegalovirus-associated TCR beta chains were confirmed in vitro to be specific for cytomegalovirus antigens. According to a later analysis, parvovirus B19, influenza, CMV and Epstein-Barr virus appeared linked to several top co-occurrence clusters. A further reported finding was that TCR beta sequences accurately predicted the HLA-A and HLA-B alleles for most subjects in the first cohort. A later analysis found that TCR association rates varied across HLA loci, with DRB1 alleles showing the most associated TCRs and HLA-C alleles the fewest. The classifier was reported to diagnose cytomegalovirus status with high specificity and sensitivity in both the original and validation cohorts. In the study, around 150 TCR beta chains were listed as associated with cytomegalovirus. In a later analysis, most CMV-associated TCR beta chains were found to appear HLA-restricted, with HLA associations seemingly driven largely by CMV exposure. Linkage disequilibrium might explain the correlated functional status among segregating V segments, but an unknown experimental factor could not be excluded. The presence/absence analyses assumed that sequencing depth was roughly uniform across donors, and that assumption may not be true. This cohort had only TCR beta chains sequenced, and the lack of alpha or paired-chain data limited which features could be detected. In a later genetic analysis, a missense DCLRE1C variant was associated with V-gene and J-gene trimming of TCR beta chains, and the association was replicated in an independent cohort. Broadly in line with IMGT annotations, most TCR beta V segments showed up in productive rearrangements about 87% or about 30% of the time in an earlier analysis of roughly 590 of the donors. The authors suggested that the approach could potentially be extended to other disease states and immunological phenotypes. When HLA alleles, especially DR and DQ, strongly co-occurred, attributing TCR associations to individual alleles was difficult. Approximately 16 rarely observed V segments, including chromosome 9 orphons, were excluded from the earlier analysis of almost 600 of the donors because counts were too low. HLA typing was unavailable for some donors at each locus, so association tests used only the typed subset. Specific HLA alleles were associated with more than 15,000 TCR beta sequences at a false discovery rate of 0.05 in a later analysis. A cluster of highly shared sequence variants was judged likely to represent a technical artifact of the sequencing pipeline. According to a later genetic analysis, donors in an Asian-associated ancestry cluster had fewer N-insertions in productive TCRs than the roughly 700-donor mean.

As regards this clone: Its antigen is currently not known. The input lacks base qualities; no much larger clone sits a single base away.

The library was generated by the immunoSEQ multiplex PCR assay. For the multiplex PCR, a mixture combining 60 forward primers for TCR Vbeta segments and 13 reverse primers for TCR Jbeta segments was used. A multiplex PCR assay on genomic DNA amplified the CDR3 region of rearranged TCR beta genes. The Illumina HiSeq System was used to sequence the amplified TCR beta libraries as 87-base-pair reads. Turning to the authors' computational methods: In a later analysis, 77 million or so unique TCR beta chains were counted across the roughly 670 repertoires, and roughly 10 million of these chains were shared by at least two donors. Raw reads were error-corrected and collapsed into unique sequences by a nearest-neighbor algorithm in which closely related sequences were merged to remove PCR and sequencing errors. CDR3 sequences were aligned to IMGT reference sequences to assign V, D and J gene segments. For a sequence to be retained, a match of at least six nucleotides was required to both a V gene segment and a J gene segment. Rearrangements were classified as productive when the CDR3 lacked stop codons and remained in frame with V and J, and all other rearrangements were classified as non-productive. CDR3 was defined by IMGT convention, running from the second conserved V-encoded cysteine to the conserved J-encoded phenylalanine. The earlier analysis of approximately 590 of the donors excluded any sequence lacking an unambiguous match to a single V gene segment. An earlier analysis of several hundred of the donors called V segments functional above 56.7% productive rearrangements and segregating when the between-donor standard deviation exceeded 5%. A statistical classification framework was built for diagnosing cytomegalovirus status from the catalog of TCR beta chain sequences. A later analysis assigned V and J genes by comparing TCR nucleotide sequences with IMGT/GENE-DB human TR gene sequences. In a later analysis, CDR3 sequences and most-parsimonious VDJ recombination scenarios were assigned using the TCRdist pipeline. In a later analysis, each TCR beta chain was defined by its CDR3 amino acid sequence together with its V-gene family, and reads without a unique V-gene family were excluded. As a way to deal with suspected cross-contamination and a sequencing artifact, a later analysis dropped 592 nucleotide sequences that were highly shared and had low generation probability. For each public chain, a later analysis derived a clonal expansion index from normalized ranks of inferred template counts within each repertoire. Generation probabilities in a later analysis came from a VDJ recombination model fitted to out-of-frame rearrangements, and those results were checked against IGoR. In a later analysis, hypergeometric tests were used to score TCR-TCR, TCR-HLA and TCR-CMV co-occurrence, with a repertoire-size bias correction applied to TCR pairs. To estimate false discovery rates, a later analysis permuted the HLA or CMV assignments 20 times. In a later analysis, co-occurring TCRs were grouped using DBSCAN, with TCRdist sequence similarity added in when clustering inside HLA-allele-positive subsets. Repertoires with fewer than 30,000 or more than 120,000 public chains were left out of co-occurrence clustering, as were five repertoires with anomalous nucleotide sharing. The immuneACCESS repertoire file appears here via TCRdb, limited to in-frame rearrangements. These files lack a portion of the clones; in checked studies, under half of the deficit traces to unresolved V genes, and the cause of the others is not known. That table is the source of V, J and clone size, and D and trimming were worked out from the DNA. For this sample the table gives some 140,000 clones, of which more than 60% were detected only once. Roughly 4.2% of the sample is held by the ten biggest clonotypes.

In total, approximately 700 healthy bone marrow donors made up the cohort. All cohort members were sampled while nominally healthy, although unrecorded immune exposures were likely present. The donor tested CMV seronegative and was one of the 352 seronegative cohort members. A peripheral blood sample was collected from each donor, and TCR beta sequencing was performed on peripheral blood mononuclear cells. Genomic DNA extraction from the blood cell samples was performed with the Qiagen DNeasy Blood Extraction Kit. The receptor's source is a woman between 40 and 50 years old in good health and CMV-seronegative. Sequencing input: PBMCs.

The CDR3 region has the sequence CASSLRGAGANVLTF. The base sequence is TGTGCCAGTAGCCTGCGGGGGGCCGGGGCCAACGTCCTGACTTTC. The rearrangement joined TRBV19 to TRBJ2-6; the junction holds 8 bases that match TRBD2. Trimming takes 6 bases off V and 4 bases off J; junction bases not matched to a gene: 5. Taken from cysteine to phenylalanine, the CDR3 has 15 residues. Left in the record is the CDR3 DNA by itself, 45 bases read in frame from the first base. From a lookup of the germline V gene (reference sequence), CDR1 and CDR2 are LNHDA and SQIVND.